These T cell receptor beta chains were read from a single sample in a study of cytomegalovirus exposure and HLA in healthy donors. Sequencing was performed with immunoSEQ multiplex PCR; in TCRdb, only in-frame clones are kept and a portion is missing. The table has some 150,000 clones, 79% seen once. Specimen: PBMCs. These TCRs come from a woman between 35 and 50 years old in good health and CMV-seropositive. CDR3s include the opening cysteine and the closing phenylalanine or tryptophan. Each record gives: J gene, D gene, clone size, V gene, CDR3 DNA, CDR3 protein. The D gene is left open where the match is weak. Rows may omit the clone size; those that give it use once, few, many or a size class.

j_gene: TRBJ2-1
d_gene: TRBD2
abundance: few
v_gene: TRBV5-6
CDR3nt: TGTGCCAGCAGCTTGCCCGCTAGCGGGGTTGAGCAGTTCTTC
CDR3aa: CASSLPASGVEQFF

j_gene: TRBJ2-2
d_gene: .
abundance: .
v_gene: TRBV19
CDR3nt: TGTGCCAGTAGTATCGCAGGGAACACCGGGGAGCTGTTTTTT
CDR3aa: CASSIAGNTGELFF

j_gene: TRBJ1-3
d_gene: TRBD1
abundance: .
v_gene: TRBV2
CDR3nt: TGTGCCAGCAAGGGACAGGGCACCTCTGGAAACACCATATATTTT
CDR3aa: CASKGQGTSGNTIYF

j_gene: TRBJ2-7
d_gene: TRBD2
abundance: few
v_gene: TRBV6-5
CDR3nt: TGTGCCAGCAGCCGAACTAGCGGGGGGTTAGAGCAGTACTTC
CDR3aa: CASSRTSGGLEQYF

j_gene: TRBJ1-2
d_gene: .
abundance: once
v_gene: TRBV19
CDR3nt: TGTGCCAGTAGTATAGACAGGTTCTATGGCTACACCTTC
CDR3aa: CASSIDRFYGYTF

j_gene: TRBJ1-2
d_gene: .
abundance: .
v_gene: TRBV6-5
CDR3nt: TGTGCCAGCAGAAAACAGGGCGAGTATGGCTACACCTTC
CDR3aa: CASRKQGEYGYTF

j_gene: TRBJ2-3
d_gene: TRBD2
abundance: .
v_gene: TRBV5-1
CDR3nt: TGCGCCAGCAGCACCCCTAGCGGGGTCACAGATACGCAGTATTTT
CDR3aa: CASSTPSGVTDTQYF

j_gene: TRBJ2-7
d_gene: TRBD2
abundance: .
v_gene: TRBV9
CDR3nt: TGTGCCAGCAGCGGAACGGGGGGGCCCTACGAGCAGTACTTC
CDR3aa: CASSGTGGPYEQYF

j_gene: TRBJ1-2
d_gene: TRBD1
abundance: once
v_gene: TRBV27
CDR3nt: TGTGCCAGCAAAGAACAGGGGGCGATCTATGGCTACACCTTC
CDR3aa: CASKEQGAIYGYTF

j_gene: TRBJ2-3
d_gene: .
abundance: .
v_gene: TRBV5-1
CDR3nt: TGCGCCAGCAGCCCACGGACAGCTAGCACAGATACGCAGTATTTT
CDR3aa: CASSPRTASTDTQYF

j_gene: TRBJ2-1
d_gene: .
abundance: .
v_gene: TRBV6-6
CDR3nt: TGTGCCAGCAGTCCTCAGACAGTCTCCAATGAGCAGTTCTTC
CDR3aa: CASSPQTVSNEQFF

j_gene: TRBJ1-2
d_gene: .
abundance: once
v_gene: TRBV5-1
CDR3nt: TGCGCCAGCAGCTTAACTCAGGGAATTGATGGCTACACCTTC
CDR3aa: CASSLTQGIDGYTF

j_gene: TRBJ2-5
d_gene: TRBD2
abundance: once
v_gene: TRBV11-2
CDR3nt: TGTGCCAGCAGCTTCAGCGGGGTCAACCAAGAGACCCAGTACTTC
CDR3aa: CASSFSGVNQETQYF

j_gene: TRBJ2-2
d_gene: .
abundance: .
v_gene: TRBV4-2
CDR3nt: TGTGCCAGCAGCCAAGAACAGGTCACCGGGGAGCTGTTTTTT
CDR3aa: CASSQEQVTGELFF

j_gene: TRBJ2-1
d_gene: .
abundance: .
v_gene: TRBV7-9
CDR3nt: TGTGCCAGCAGCTTACAGGCAGCTGGCGATGAGCAGTTCTTC
CDR3aa: CASSLQAAGDEQFF

j_gene: TRBJ1-3
d_gene: .
abundance: .
v_gene: TRBV15
CDR3nt: TGTGCCACCAGCAGCGAAGTAGGAGTTGCTGGAAACACCATATATTTT
CDR3aa: CATSSEVGVAGNTIYF

j_gene: TRBJ1-6
d_gene: TRBD1
abundance: .
v_gene: TRBV5-1
CDR3nt: TGCGCCAGCAGCTTAGGACAGGCCAATAATTCACCCCTCCACTTT
CDR3aa: CASSLGQANNSPLHF

j_gene: TRBJ2-3
d_gene: TRBD2
abundance: .
v_gene: TRBV30
CDR3nt: TGTGCCTGGAGTAGGCTAGCGGGGGTCACAGATACGCAGTATTTT
CDR3aa: CAWSRLAGVTDTQYF

j_gene: TRBJ2-2
d_gene: .
abundance: .
v_gene: TRBV12-5
CDR3nt: TGTGCTAGTGGTTCCCCGGGGTACACCGGGGAGCTGTTTTTT
CDR3aa: CASGSPGYTGELFF

j_gene: TRBJ2-5
d_gene: .
abundance: .
v_gene: TRBV15
CDR3nt: TGTGCCACCAGCAGAGATGTAAGGGGATGGGAGACCCAGTACTTC
CDR3aa: CATSRDVRGWETQYF

j_gene: TRBJ2-2
d_gene: .
abundance: .
v_gene: TRBV29-1
CDR3nt: TGCAGCGCCGCCGGGGAGGCACAGAACACCGGGGAGCTGTTTTTT
CDR3aa: CSAAGEAQNTGELFF

j_gene: TRBJ2-3
d_gene: TRBD2
abundance: .
v_gene: TRBV2
CDR3nt: TGTGCCAGCAGAAGATATGGGACTAGCGGAAACACAGATACGCAGTATTTT
CDR3aa: CASRRYGTSGNTDTQYF

j_gene: TRBJ1-3
d_gene: .
abundance: .
v_gene: TRBV5-1
CDR3nt: TGCGCCAGCAGCTTGGCACCGAGCTCTGGAAACACCATATATTTT
CDR3aa: CASSLAPSSGNTIYF

j_gene: TRBJ1-4
d_gene: TRBD1
abundance: .
v_gene: TRBV9
CDR3nt: TGTGCCAGCAGCGTAGCTATGGCAGGGGGAAATGAAAAACTGTTTTTT
CDR3aa: CASSVAMAGGNEKLFF

j_gene: TRBJ2-7
d_gene: .
abundance: .
v_gene: TRBV10-1
CDR3nt: TGCGCCAGCAGTGATAGTCCCAACGAGCAGTACTTC
CDR3aa: CASSDSPNEQYF

j_gene: TRBJ2-7
d_gene: .
abundance: .
v_gene: TRBV6-1
CDR3nt: TGTGCCAGCAACCAAGGGGCCCCCTACGAGCAGTACTTC
CDR3aa: CASNQGAPYEQYF

j_gene: TRBJ1-6
d_gene: .
abundance: .
v_gene: TRBV15
CDR3nt: TGTGCCACCAGCAGAGATAGAGAATATAATTCACCCCTCCACTTT
CDR3aa: CATSRDREYNSPLHF

j_gene: TRBJ1-2
d_gene: .
abundance: .
v_gene: TRBV6-6
CDR3nt: TGTGCCAGCAGTTACGGGAGGGATACTGGCTACACCTTC
CDR3aa: CASSYGRDTGYTF

j_gene: TRBJ1-2
d_gene: TRBD1
abundance: .
v_gene: TRBV5-5
CDR3nt: TGTGCCAGCAGCACGATACTCGGGACAGCCCTAAACTATGGCTACACCTTC
CDR3aa: CASSTILGTALNYGYTF

j_gene: TRBJ1-2
d_gene: TRBD1
abundance: .
v_gene: TRBV14
CDR3nt: TGTGCCAGCAGCCCTAGGACAGGGGATGGCTACACCTTC
CDR3aa: CASSPRTGDGYTF

j_gene: TRBJ1-1
d_gene: .
abundance: .
v_gene: TRBV14
CDR3nt: TGTGCCAGCAGCCAAGTTACAGAAAACACTGAAGCTTTCTTT
CDR3aa: CASSQVTENTEAFF

j_gene: TRBJ1-6
d_gene: .
abundance: .
v_gene: TRBV11-2
CDR3nt: TGTGCCAGCAGCTTAGGCAGCTCCTATAATTCACCCCTCCACTTT
CDR3aa: CASSLGSSYNSPLHF

j_gene: TRBJ2-1
d_gene: TRBD2
abundance: few
v_gene: TRBV6-4
CDR3nt: TGTGCCAGCAGTGAGTCTAGCGGCCCCTACAATGAGCAGTTCTTC
CDR3aa: CASSESSGPYNEQFF

j_gene: TRBJ1-2
d_gene: .
abundance: once
v_gene: TRBV6-1
CDR3nt: TGTGCCAGCACCCGAGAGTGGGCCTATGGCTACACCTTC
CDR3aa: CASTREWAYGYTF

j_gene: TRBJ1-2
d_gene: .
abundance: .
v_gene: TRBV2
CDR3nt: TGTGCCAGCAGTGAAGCGGATGAGGGTTTTAGTACCTATGGCTACACCTTC
CDR3aa: CASSEADEGFSTYGYTF

j_gene: TRBJ1-6
d_gene: .
abundance: .
v_gene: TRBV5-1
CDR3nt: TGCGCCAGCAGCTTGGCCGAGGGTGGGAATTCACCCCTCCACTTT
CDR3aa: CASSLAEGGNSPLHF

j_gene: TRBJ2-3
d_gene: TRBD2
abundance: .
v_gene: TRBV11-2
CDR3nt: TGTGCCAGCAGCCCCACCCAAGCGGGGGGTACAGATACGCAGTATTTT
CDR3aa: CASSPTQAGGTDTQYF

j_gene: TRBJ2-6
d_gene: TRBD1
abundance: .
v_gene: TRBV7-2
CDR3nt: TGTGCCAGCCGTTCTTCGGACAGGGGAAACTCTGGGGCCAACGTCCTGACTTTC
CDR3aa: CASRSSDRGNSGANVLTF

j_gene: TRBJ2-7
d_gene: TRBD2
abundance: .
v_gene: TRBV6-1
CDR3nt: TGTGCCAGCAGGGAAGCGGGGGCCTCCTACGAGCAGTACTTC
CDR3aa: CASREAGASYEQYF

j_gene: TRBJ2-7
d_gene: .
abundance: .
v_gene: TRBV27
CDR3nt: TGTGCCAGCAGCCCCTCCCGCCAGGGTTCTTTCTCCGAGCAGTACTTC
CDR3aa: CASSPSRQGSFSEQYF

j_gene: TRBJ1-1
d_gene: .
abundance: .
v_gene: TRBV29-1
CDR3nt: TGCAGCGTAACCCCCGAGGGCACTGAAGCTTTCTTT
CDR3aa: CSVTPEGTEAFF

j_gene: TRBJ2-3
d_gene: TRBD2
abundance: .
v_gene: TRBV15
CDR3nt: TGTGCCACCAGCAGAGGGTTAGGGACTAGCGGAACCAGGAGCACAGATACGCAGTATTTT
CDR3aa: CATSRGLGTSGTRSTDTQYF

j_gene: TRBJ2-3
d_gene: .
abundance: .
v_gene: TRBV27
CDR3nt: TGTGCCAGCAGTTTGGGGGCGTATCGCACAGATACGCAGTATTTT
CDR3aa: CASSLGAYRTDTQYF

j_gene: TRBJ2-1
d_gene: TRBD2
abundance: .
v_gene: TRBV18
CDR3nt: TGTGCCAGCTCAGAGGCGGGGGGGCCCAATGAGCAGTTCTTC
CDR3aa: CASSEAGGPNEQFF

j_gene: TRBJ1-5
d_gene: TRBD1
abundance: few
v_gene: TRBV6-6
CDR3nt: TGTGCCAGCGTAGACAGGGTCAATCAGCCCCAGCATTTT
CDR3aa: CASVDRVNQPQHF

j_gene: TRBJ2-7
d_gene: .
abundance: .
v_gene: TRBV7-9
CDR3nt: TGTTCCAGCAGCCCCCCGACTAGGAGCGAGCAGTACTTC
CDR3aa: CSSSPPTRSEQYF

j_gene: TRBJ1-2
d_gene: .
abundance: .
v_gene: TRBV5-1
CDR3nt: TGCGCCAGCAGCTTGAAGCCAGGGATCTATGGCTACACCTTC
CDR3aa: CASSLKPGIYGYTF

j_gene: TRBJ2-3
d_gene: .
abundance: .
v_gene: TRBV6-8
CDR3nt: TGTGCCAGCAGTTCCCTAACGGGGGGCGTAAGCACAGATACGCAGTATTTT
CDR3aa: CASSSLTGGVSTDTQYF

j_gene: TRBJ1-2
d_gene: .
abundance: once
v_gene: TRBV6-5
CDR3nt: TGTGCCAGCGCGGCAGGGGCCCTCTGGGCGGATGGCTACACCTTC
CDR3aa: CASAAGALWADGYTF

j_gene: TRBJ2-3
d_gene: TRBD1
abundance: .
v_gene: TRBV7-7
CDR3nt: TGTGCCAGCAGCTTAGGGACAGGGGAAGGGGATACGCAGTATTTT
CDR3aa: CASSLGTGEGDTQYF

j_gene: TRBJ2-7
d_gene: TRBD1
abundance: .
v_gene: TRBV5-4
CDR3nt: TGTGCCAGCAGCCCGGGACAGGGGGCCTACGAGCAGTACTTC
CDR3aa: CASSPGQGAYEQYF

j_gene: TRBJ2-2
d_gene: .
abundance: .
v_gene: TRBV15
CDR3nt: TGTGCCACCAGCAGAGATGGGCGGGGTTCCGGGGAGCTGTTTTTT
CDR3aa: CATSRDGRGSGELFF

j_gene: TRBJ2-2
d_gene: .
abundance: .
v_gene: TRBV7-7
CDR3nt: TGTGCCAGCAGCTTAGAAGTGGGGGCGGCCGGGGAGCTGTTTTTT
CDR3aa: CASSLEVGAAGELFF

j_gene: TRBJ1-1
d_gene: .
abundance: once
v_gene: TRBV5-1
CDR3nt: TGCGCCAGCAGCTCCCTTTCGACTGACAACACTGAAGCTTTCTTT
CDR3aa: CASSSLSTDNTEAFF

j_gene: TRBJ2-5
d_gene: .
abundance: few
v_gene: TRBV5-1
CDR3nt: TGCGCCAGCAGCTTGGACGGGGGTACTTTTCGTGAGACCCAGTACTTC
CDR3aa: CASSLDGGTFRETQYF

j_gene: TRBJ2-1
d_gene: TRBD2
abundance: .
v_gene: TRBV11-2
CDR3nt: TGTGCCAGCAGCTCCTTAAGAATAGCGGGGGTTTTGGTGCAGTTCTTC
CDR3aa: CASSSLRIAGVLVQFF

j_gene: TRBJ1-5
d_gene: TRBD1
abundance: .
v_gene: TRBV28
CDR3nt: TGTGCCAGCAGTTTATGGGACAGGGTGGGCCATCAGCCCCAGCATTTT
CDR3aa: CASSLWDRVGHQPQHF

j_gene: TRBJ1-5
d_gene: .
abundance: .
v_gene: TRBV11-2
CDR3nt: TGTGCCAGCAGCTTAGGGACAGTCGATAGCAATCAGCCCCAGCATTTT
CDR3aa: CASSLGTVDSNQPQHF

j_gene: TRBJ1-5
d_gene: TRBD1
abundance: few
v_gene: TRBV6-1
CDR3nt: TGTGCCAGCGGTAGTACGGGACAGCCGAATCAGCCCCAGCATTTT
CDR3aa: CASGSTGQPNQPQHF

j_gene: TRBJ1-2
d_gene: TRBD1
abundance: .
v_gene: TRBV30
CDR3nt: TGTGCCTGGAGGAACACAGGGGTCTATGGCTACACCTTC
CDR3aa: CAWRNTGVYGYTF